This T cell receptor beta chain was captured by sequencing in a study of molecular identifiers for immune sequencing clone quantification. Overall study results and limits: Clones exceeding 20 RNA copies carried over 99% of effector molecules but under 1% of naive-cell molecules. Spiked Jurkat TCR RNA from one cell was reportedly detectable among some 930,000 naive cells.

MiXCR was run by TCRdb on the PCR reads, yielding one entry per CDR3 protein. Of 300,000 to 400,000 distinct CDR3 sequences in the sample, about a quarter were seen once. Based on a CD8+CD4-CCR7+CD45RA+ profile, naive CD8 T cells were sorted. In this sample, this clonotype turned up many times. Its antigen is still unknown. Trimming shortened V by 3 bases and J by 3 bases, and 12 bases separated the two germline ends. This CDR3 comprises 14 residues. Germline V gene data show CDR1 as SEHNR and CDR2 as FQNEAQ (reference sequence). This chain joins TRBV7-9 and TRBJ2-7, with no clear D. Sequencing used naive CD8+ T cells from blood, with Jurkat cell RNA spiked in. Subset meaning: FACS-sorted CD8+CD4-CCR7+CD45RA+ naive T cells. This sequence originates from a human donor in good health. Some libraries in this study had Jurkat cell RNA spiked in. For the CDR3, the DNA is TGTGCCAGCAGCTTCACACAGAGTTACTACGAGCAGTACTTC. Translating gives CASSFTQSYYEQYF.